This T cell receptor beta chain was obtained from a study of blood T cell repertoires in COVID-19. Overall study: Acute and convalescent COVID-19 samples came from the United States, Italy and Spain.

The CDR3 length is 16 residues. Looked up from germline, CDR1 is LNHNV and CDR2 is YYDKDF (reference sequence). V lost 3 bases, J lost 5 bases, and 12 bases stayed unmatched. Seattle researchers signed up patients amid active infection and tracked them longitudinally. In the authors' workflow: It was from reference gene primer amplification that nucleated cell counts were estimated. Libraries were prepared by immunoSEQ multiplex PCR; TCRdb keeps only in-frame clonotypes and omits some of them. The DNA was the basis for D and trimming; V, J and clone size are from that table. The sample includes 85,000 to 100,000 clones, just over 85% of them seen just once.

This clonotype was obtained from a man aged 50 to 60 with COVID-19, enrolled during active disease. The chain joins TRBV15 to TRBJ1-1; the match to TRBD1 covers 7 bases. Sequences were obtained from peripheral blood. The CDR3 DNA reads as TGTGCCACCAGCAGCATACCTAGACAGGGAGGTACTGAAGCTTTCTTT. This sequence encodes CATSSIPRQGGTEAFF.